The T cell receptor (beta chain) under discussion was sequenced for a study of cytomegalovirus exposure and HLA in healthy donors. Overall study: About 85 million unique TCR sequences came from HLA-typed donors in an early release.

The PCR made use of 60 Vbeta and 13 Jbeta primers. This table comes from immunoSEQ multiplex PCR, and its TCRdb copy is limited to in-frame clones, with some not included. The sample holds more than 95,000 clones, approximately 69% seen once. V lost 3 bases to trimming and J lost 3 bases, with 20 bases between them. This CDR3 comprises 17 residues. From germline, CDR1 is LNHDA and CDR2 SQIVND (reference sequence). This chain uses TRBV19 with TRBJ1-2; D remains unclear. The receptor was isolated from a man aged 25 to 40 in good health and CMV-seronegative. The source material was PBMCs. CDR3 DNA: TGTGCCAGTAGTATTTCCTCGACAAGCCTTGGTGACTATGGCTACACCTTC. Translated: CASSISSTSLGDYGYTF.